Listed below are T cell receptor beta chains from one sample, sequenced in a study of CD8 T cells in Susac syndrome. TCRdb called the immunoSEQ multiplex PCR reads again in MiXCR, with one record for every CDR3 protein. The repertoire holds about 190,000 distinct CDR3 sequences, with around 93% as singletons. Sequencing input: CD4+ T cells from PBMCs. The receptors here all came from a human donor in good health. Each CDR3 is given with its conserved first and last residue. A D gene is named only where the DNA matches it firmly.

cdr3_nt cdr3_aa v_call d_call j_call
TGTGCCAGCAGCTTTCCCCCCATTCGTTCAGGTCACACCGGGGAGCTGTTTTTT CASSFPPIRSGHTGELFF TRBV7-3 - TRBJ2-2
TGTGCCAGCAGCTACGACAGGAACAATGAGCAGTTCTTC CASSYDRNNEQFF TRBV13 - TRBJ2-1
TGTGCCAGCAGCCGGCGGGGCGGCTTCACAGCGAACACCATATATTTT CASSRRGGFTANTIYF TRBV7-9 - TRBJ1-3
TGTGCCAGCAGTGATCGGGGACAGTTTAGGACAGATACGCAGTATTTT CASSDRGQFRTDTQYF TRBV2 TRBD1 TRBJ2-3
TGTGCCAGCTCGCGTGGAGGGGGCTGGGAGCAGTACTTC CASSRGGGWEQYF TRBV18 - TRBJ2-7
TGCAGTGCTATCCAGAGTGTCAATCAGCCCCAGCATTTT CSAIQSVNQPQHF TRBV20-1 - TRBJ1-5
TGTGCCAGCAGTTATATGCCTAGCGGGGTCTACAATGAGCAGTTCTTC CASSYMPSGVYNEQFF TRBV6-2/TRBV6-3 TRBD2 TRBJ2-1
TGTGCCAGCAGCGCGGGAGGGGTTTCTGGAAACACCATATATTTT CASSAGGVSGNTIYF TRBV9 - TRBJ1-3
TGTGCCACCAGCAGGGGGCGCGTAGGTCTCGACGGCTACACCTTC CATSRGRVGLDGYTF TRBV15 - TRBJ1-2
TGTGCCAGCAGCTTAGACTATGGACAGGGACCCCTAACTCTCTATGGCTACACCTTC CASSLDYGQGPLTLYGYTF TRBV13 TRBD1 TRBJ1-2
TGTGCCAGGATTCCGGGACAGGGGTTTGAACAGCCCCAGCATTTT CARIPGQGFEQPQHF TRBV6-4 TRBD1 TRBJ1-5
TGTGCCAGCAGCCCCAAGGAGATCCACAGGAAAAGAAACACTGAAGCTTTCTTT CASSPKEIHRKRNTEAFF TRBV3-1 - TRBJ1-1
TGTGCCAGCAGTTTCTTGGGGGGGGCCAAAAACATTCAGTACTTC CASSFLGGAKNIQYF TRBV28 TRBD2 TRBJ2-4
TGTGCCAGCAGCGTAGATGGGCCGAGAACGTCCGGAAACACCATATATTTT CASSVDGPRTSGNTIYF TRBV9 - TRBJ1-3
TGCGCCAGCAGCCCCCTCGCGGGGGGAATAACTGGGGCCAACGTCCTGACTTTC CASSPLAGGITGANVLTF TRBV4-1 TRBD2 TRBJ2-6
TGTGCCAGCAGTTCCGGGACAGGGAAATACAATGAGCAGTTCTTC CASSSGTGKYNEQFF TRBV27 TRBD1 TRBJ2-1
TGTGCCAGCAGGGGGGGGGCCATGAACACTGAAGCTTTCTTT CASRGGAMNTEAFF TRBV2 - TRBJ1-1